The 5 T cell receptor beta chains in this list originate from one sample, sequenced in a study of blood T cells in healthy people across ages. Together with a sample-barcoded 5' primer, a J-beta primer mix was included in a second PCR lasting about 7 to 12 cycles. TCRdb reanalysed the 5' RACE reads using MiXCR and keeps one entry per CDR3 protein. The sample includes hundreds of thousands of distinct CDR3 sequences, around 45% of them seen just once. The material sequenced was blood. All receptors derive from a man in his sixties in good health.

CDR3 sequence: CASSLEVTEHEQYF. CDR3 nucleotide sequence: TGCGCCAGCAGCTTGGAGGTGACAGAACACGAGCAGTACTTC. The rearrangement joins TRBV5-1 to TRBJ2-7; TRBD1 is a possible D gene (5 bases). V shed 0 bases and J shed 5 bases, with 12 bases lying between them. The CDR3 contains 14 residues. In germline, CDR1 is SGHRS, CDR2 YFSETQ.

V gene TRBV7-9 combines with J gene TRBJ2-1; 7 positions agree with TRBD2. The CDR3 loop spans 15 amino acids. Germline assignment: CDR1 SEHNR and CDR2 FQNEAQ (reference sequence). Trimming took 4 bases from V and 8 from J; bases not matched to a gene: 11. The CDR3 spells CASSSRQRGNHEQFF. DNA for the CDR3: TGTGCCAGCAGCTCCCGGCAGCGGGGAAACCATGAGCAGTTCTTC.

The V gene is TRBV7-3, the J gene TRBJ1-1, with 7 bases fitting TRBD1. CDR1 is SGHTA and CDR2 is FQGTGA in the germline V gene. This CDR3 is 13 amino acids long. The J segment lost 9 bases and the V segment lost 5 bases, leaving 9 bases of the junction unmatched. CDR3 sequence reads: CASSQLRQGKAFF. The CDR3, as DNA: TGTGCCAGCAGCCAACTCCGACAGGGTAAAGCTTTCTTT.

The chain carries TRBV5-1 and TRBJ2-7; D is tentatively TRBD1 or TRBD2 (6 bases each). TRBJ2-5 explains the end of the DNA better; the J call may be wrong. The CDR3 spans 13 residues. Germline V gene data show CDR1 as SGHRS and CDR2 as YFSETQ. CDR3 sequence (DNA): TGCGCCAGCAGCCCGGGGGCAGAAGAGACCCAGTACTTC. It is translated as CASSPGAEETQYF.

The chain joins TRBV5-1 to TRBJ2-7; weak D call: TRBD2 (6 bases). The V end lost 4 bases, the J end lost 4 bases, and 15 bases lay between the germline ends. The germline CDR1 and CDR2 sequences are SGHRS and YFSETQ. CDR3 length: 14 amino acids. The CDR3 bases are TGCGCCAGCAGCGTAGTTGAGGGAGGATACGAGCAGTACTTC. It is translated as CASSVVEGGYEQYF.